This T cell receptor beta chain was sequenced in a study of early T cells in non-severe SARS-CoV-2 infection. Unique molecular identifier tags were affixed to discrete cDNA molecules. TCRdb reprocessed the 5' RACE reads via MiXCR and lists one record per CDR3 protein. The table has more than 85,000 distinct CDR3 sequences, 16% seen once. This clonotype was found a few times. The clonotype originates from an adult who was a healthcare worker with PCR-confirmed SARS-CoV-2 infection or an uninfected control (not recorded which). The material sequenced was whole blood, taken at baseline.

The CDR3 DNA sequence: TGTGCCAGCAGCTTGCTTCTTCAGGGAGGGACTGAAGCTTTCTTT. Amino acids: CASSLLLQGGTEAFF. The chain recombines TRBV5-5 with TRBJ1-1, with D maybe TRBD1 (5 bases). The V gene lost 1 base and the J gene lost 5 bases, with 15 bases spanning the gap. The germline V gene has CDR1 SGHKS and CDR2 YYEKEE (reference sequence). The CDR3 length is 15 residues.